Described below is a single T cell receptor beta chain sequence and its context. Its target is unknown. These data come from a study of cytomegalovirus exposure and HLA in healthy donors. PCR employed 60 Vbeta and 13 Jbeta primers. Using immunoSEQ multiplex PCR, the repertoire was profiled, and TCRdb retains in-frame clones only, with some absent. The table shows fewer than 150,000 clones, with 67% occurring only once. Germline values: CDR1 SGHRS, CDR2 YFSETQ. The CDR3 covers 13 residues. V lost 1 base to trimming and J lost 6 bases, with 10 bases between them. Findings of the study overall: A later analysis reportedly found that, within productive TCRs, an Asian-associated ancestry cluster had fewer N-insertions than the mean observed across the roughly 700 donors.

The clonotype originates from a man aged 18 to 30 in good health and CMV-seropositive. What was sequenced was PBMCs. J is TRBJ1-1 and V is TRBV5-1; D perhaps matches TRBD1 (5 bases). Here the CDR3 DNA reads TGCGCCAGCAGCTTGCAAGGGGCCCCTGAAGCTTTCTTT. It codes for CASSLQGAPEAFF.